These 32 T cell receptor beta chains were all obtained from the same sample, sequenced in a study of response to subunit inactivated influenza vaccine. TCRdb reprocessed the RT-PCR reads via MiXCR and lists one record per CDR3 protein. In the table there are a few hundred thousand distinct CDR3 sequences, around 7.7% of which are singletons. Sample: PBMCs from blood, taken less than 30 months after vaccination. The receptors come from a man between 50 and 75 years old who received an inactivated influenza vaccine.

V is TRBV4-3 and J is TRBJ2-7; D might be TRBD1 (6 bases). Deletions cut 0 bases from V and 4 bases from J, with 13 bases between. In germline, CDR1 is LGHNA, CDR2 YSLEER. This CDR3 has 15 amino acids. The CDR3 coding sequence is TGCGCCAGCAGCCAAGATTACGGACAGACTTACGAGCAGTACTTC. It translates to CASSQDYGQTYEQYF.

This clonotype was detected only a few times. V and J are TRBV5-1 and TRBJ2-5, with D perhaps matching TRBD1 (6 bases). V dropped 5 bases and J dropped 3 bases, with 14 bases sitting between them. This CDR3 has 14 residues. Per the germline V gene, CDR1 is SGHRS and CDR2 is YFSETQ. The chain's CDR3 is CASRPRRDKETQYF. The CDR3 nucleotides read TGCGCCAGCAGGCCGCGCCGGGACAAAGAGACCCAGTACTTC.

Ten or more counts support this clonotype. The chain has TRBV12-3 or TRBV12-4 and TRBJ2-7, with 9 bases matching TRBD1. V was clipped by 6 bases and J by 3 bases; unmatched bases: 3. The CDR3 has 13 amino acids. The chain's CDR3 is CASRTGGSYEQYF. The CDR3 DNA reads as TGTGCCAGCAGAACAGGGGGCAGCTACGAGCAGTACTTC.

This clonotype has more than one count but fewer than ten. This chain connects TRBV10-3 to TRBJ1-3; D remains unclear. Germline CDR1 reads ENHRY; CDR2 reads SYGVKD. The germline V and J ends were trimmed by 3 bases and 4 bases, with 10 bases remaining between them. This CDR3 contains 14 residues. CDR3 residues: CAISDPVWGNTIYF. For the CDR3, the DNA is TGTGCCATCAGTGACCCGGTTTGGGGAAACACCATATATTTT.

Only a few counts were recorded for this clonotype. The CDR3 coding sequence is TGTGCCAGCAGCCCCCGGGGGATCAGCGAAGCTTTCTTT. Translation gives CASSPRGISEAFF. This chain connects TRBV5-6 to TRBJ1-1; D possibly corresponds to TRBD1 (5 bases). Trimming took 4 bases from V and 8 from J, leaving 15 bases between them. This CDR3 spans 13 amino acids. CDR1 and CDR2 (germline): SGHDT, YYEEEE.

The chain employs TRBV9 and TRBJ2-7; TRBD2 matches 12 bases. J was trimmed by 6 bases and V by 0 bases; bases with no gene match: 10. The germline V gene encodes CDR1 SGDLS and CDR2 YYNGEE. The CDR3 runs 17 residues. In nucleotides, the CDR3 is TGTGCCAGCAGCGTAGCGGTTGGAGGACTAGCGGGGTCCGAGCAGTACTTC. The encoded protein is CASSVAVGGLAGSEQYF.

This clonotype was counted between two and nine times. V gene TRBV4-1 combines with J gene TRBJ2-1; D possibly corresponds to TRBD2 (7 bases). V lost 1 base to trimming and J lost 5 bases, with 18 bases between them. Germline values: CDR1 MGHRA, CDR2 YSYEKL. This CDR3 has 17 amino acids. CDR3 protein: CASSQGWGGTTNNEQFF. The CDR3 DNA sequence: TGCGCCAGCAGCCAAGGGTGGGGGGGCACTACCAACAATGAGCAGTTCTTC.

This clonotype has just a few counts. The genes are TRBV6-1 and TRBJ1-6; the D gene is possibly TRBD1 (5 bases). Trimming took off 3 bases at V and 7 bases at J, with 13 bases between the two ends. This CDR3 has 15 residues. CDR1 and CDR2 (germline): MNHNS, SASEGT. The CDR3 is CASSDVGVLNSPLHF. The CDR3 DNA reads as TGTGCCAGCAGTGATGTAGGGGTCCTCAATTCACCCCTCCACTTT.

This clonotype showed up just a few times. The chain is built from TRBV28 and TRBJ1-2; D remains unclear. The V gene's germline CDR1 is MDHEN and CDR2 SYDVKM. The CDR3 totals 14 residues. Trimming removed 5 bases at V and 1 base at J, with 11 bases between. The CDR3 coding sequence is TGTGCCAGCAGTCCCCCGCGGGGTAACTATGGCTACACCTTC. It translates to CASSPPRGNYGYTF.

This clonotype has a count of ten or more. The V and J genes are TRBV5-1 and TRBJ1-3, with D unclear. Between the trimmed V and J ends, which lost 0 bases and 0 bases, there was a span of 4 bases. In germline, CDR1 is SGHRS, CDR2 YFSETQ. The CDR3 has 14 residues. In nucleotides, the CDR3 is TGCGCCAGCAGCTTGGAGGGCTCTGGAAACACCATATATTTT. It yields the protein CASSLEGSGNTIYF.

J is TRBJ2-7 and V is TRBV6-5; D not resolved. V was shortened by 2 bases and J by 3 bases, with 11 bases between the two germline ends. The germline gives CDR1 MNHEY, CDR2 SVGAGI. This CDR3 spans 14 amino acids. The DNA of the CDR3 is TGTGCCAGCAGTTACCGGGCTCCCTACTACGAGCAGTACTTC. Protein sequence: CASSYRAPYYEQYF.

This clonotype was observed many times. The chain links TRBV12-3 or TRBV12-4 to TRBJ2-7; D perhaps matches TRBD1 (6 bases). This CDR3 is built from 14 residues. With 2 bases removed from V and 5 bases from J, the gap between germline ends came to 13 bases. CDR3 residues: CASSLIQGPHEQYF. The DNA for the CDR3 is TGTGCCAGCAGTTTAATCCAGGGGCCCCACGAGCAGTACTTC.

This clonotype was picked up many times. This sequence joins TRBV5-1 and TRBJ2-7; 9 bases fit TRBD2. There are 15 residues in the CDR3. The J segment lost 2 bases and the V segment lost 0 bases, leaving 3 bases of the junction unmatched. Germline loops: CDR1 SGHRS, CDR2 YFSETQ. This CDR3 reads CASSLGSSGTYEQYF. CDR3 DNA: TGCGCCAGCAGCTTGGGTTCTAGCGGGACCTACGAGCAGTACTTC.

This clonotype was seen at least ten times. The J gene is TRBJ1-1, the V gene TRBV12-3 or TRBV12-4; 7 bases agree with TRBD1. The V gene end was trimmed by 2 bases and the J gene end by 5 bases; junction bases not matched to a gene: 2. CDR3 length: 13 residues. CDR3 DNA: TGTGCCAGCAGTTTAAGGGGACAGACTGAAGCTTTCTTT. This encodes CASSLRGQTEAFF.

This clonotype was observed a handful of times. The rearrangement uses TRBV7-2 and TRBJ2-3, with TRBD2 identical over 9 bases. Germline V gives CDR1 SGHTA, CDR2 FQGNSA. This CDR3 region has 15 residues. The V segment lost 1 base and the J segment 8 bases; nucleotides outside the gene matches: 7. The CDR3 loop is CASSLVLAGSGTQYF. CDR3 nucleotide sequence: TGTGCCAGCAGCTTAGTCCTAGCGGGGTCGGGTACGCAGTATTTT.

This chain uses TRBV25-1 with TRBJ2-3; D is unclear. V lost 5 bases, J lost 0 bases, and 12 bases lay in between. CDR1 is MGHDK, CDR2 SYGVNS, per germline. The CDR3 loop spans 15 amino acids. The CDR3 nucleotides read TGTGCCAGCAGTCCTGTCTCGCTTAGCACAGATACGCAGTATTTT. Translated: CASSPVSLSTDTQYF.

This clonotype was seen a few times. The chain uses TRBV10-3 and TRBJ2-5; TRBD2 matches at 8 bases. Looked up from germline, CDR1 is ENHRY and CDR2 is SYGVKD. J gave up 5 bases and V 7 bases, and 9 bases lay outside the gene matches. This CDR3 is 14 amino acids long. The CDR3 DNA reads TGTGCCATCAAGCCAAAGCGGGAGAGTGAGACCCAGTACTTC. Protein product: CAIKPKRESETQYF.

This clonotype was picked up a small number of times. The chain uses TRBV18 and TRBJ2-7; 8 bases agree with TRBD2. The length of the CDR3 is 13 residues. Germline CDR1 KGHSH, CDR2 LQKENI. J was trimmed by 7 bases and V by 3 bases; bases with no gene match: 5. CDR3 protein: CASSPYGRGEQYF. CDR3 sequence (DNA): TGTGCCAGCTCACCTTACGGGAGGGGTGAGCAGTACTTC.

Ten or more counts support this clonotype. The chain carries TRBV20-1 and TRBJ2-1, with no clear D. This CDR3 comprises 12 residues. Trimming stripped 4 bases from V and 7 bases from J, with 11 bases between. Germline V gives CDR1 DFQATT, CDR2 SNEGSKA (reference sequence). The CDR3 reads CSATSPVNEQFF. The CDR3, as DNA: TGCAGTGCTACAAGTCCAGTGAATGAGCAGTTCTTC.

This clonotype was recorded a few times. The V call is TRBV11-2, the J call TRBJ2-5; TRBD2 agrees at 11 bases. This CDR3 region has 16 residues. The ends lost 3 bases at V and 1 base at J; junction bases unmatched: 4. CDR1 is SGHAT, CDR2 FQNNGV, per germline. In nucleotides, the CDR3 is TGTGCCAGCAGCTTGCTTAGCGGGGGGGCCCAAGAGACCCAGTACTTC. It is translated as CASSLLSGGAQETQYF.

V gene TRBV29-1 combines with J gene TRBJ2-3; 10 bases are a match to TRBD1. After removal of 8 bases from V and 10 bases from J, the junction contained 9 bases not matched to a gene. CDR3 length: 12 residues. Germline values: CDR1 SQVTM, CDR2 ANQGSEA. CDR3 sequence: CSISRTGGPQYF. The CDR3 nucleotides are TGCAGCATATCCCGGACAGGGGGTCCGCAGTATTTT.

This clonotype showed up many times. This chain connects TRBV12-3 or TRBV12-4 to TRBJ2-3; D gene uncertain. The V and J ends lost 5 bases and 6 bases respectively, with 15 bases between them. The CDR3 is 14 amino acids. The CDR3 is CASSPGLIGDTQYF. The CDR3 DNA reads as TGTGCCAGCAGTCCTGGATTAATCGGGGATACGCAGTATTTT.

This chain links TRBV30 with TRBJ1-2; TRBD1 matches 7 bases. This CDR3 comprises 14 residues. V shed 3 bases and J 6 bases; nucleotides not matched to a gene: 10. Germline CDR1 and CDR2: GTSNPN and SVGIG (reference sequence). This CDR3 is CAWSMTGTFHGYTF. The DNA of the CDR3 is TGTGCCTGGAGCATGACAGGGACATTCCATGGCTACACCTTC.

Only a few counts were recorded for this clonotype. The V and J genes are TRBV12-3 or TRBV12-4 and TRBJ2-2; 11 bases agree with TRBD1. V was pared by 2 bases and J by 6 bases, with 5 bases of the junction left unmatched. The CDR3 is 16 residues long. DNA for the CDR3: TGTGCCAGCAGTTTATGGACAGGGGGCGTCTCCGGGGAGCTGTTTTTT. Its translation is CASSLWTGGVSGELFF.

This clonotype was detected ten times or more. The rearrangement uses TRBV7-2 and TRBJ1-6; D is uncertain. CDR3 length equals 12 residues. Germline-derived CDR1 and CDR2 are SGHTA and FQGNSA. V was clipped by 1 base and J by 10 bases, with 5 bases between them. DNA of the CDR3: TGTGCCAGCAGCTTAGACACATCACCCCTCCACTTT. Its protein is CASSLDTSPLHF.

This clonotype was counted at least ten times. The V and J genes are TRBV6-5 and TRBJ2-7, with 10 bases fitting TRBD2. V lost 0 bases and J lost 6; bases outside the gene matches: 5. This CDR3 has 15 amino acids. From germline, CDR1 is MNHEY and CDR2 SVGAGI. The CDR3 spells CASSYSFLAGGEQYF. The DNA for the CDR3 is TGTGCCAGCAGTTACTCGTTTTTAGCGGGAGGCGAGCAGTACTTC.

The gene calls are TRBV12-3 or TRBV12-4 and TRBJ2-2, with D perhaps matching TRBD2 (5 bases). V dropped 5 bases and J dropped 6 bases, with 10 bases sitting between them. CDR3 size: 13 residues. CDR3 sequence reads: CASSITSSGELFF. The CDR3 DNA is TGTGCCAGCAGTATAACTAGTTCCGGGGAGCTGTTTTTT.

V gene TRBV7-2 combines with J gene TRBJ1-6; 9 bases fit TRBD1. CDR1 is SGHTA, CDR2 FQGNSA, per germline. Germline trimming cut 3 bases from V and 5 bases from J; bases unmatched to any gene: 2. The length of the CDR3 is 15 residues. CDR3 sequence (DNA): TGTGCCAGCAGCTTCTGGGACAGGGATAATTCACCCCTCCACTTT. It yields the protein CASSFWDRDNSPLHF.

V is TRBV28 and J is TRBJ2-2; the D gene could be TRBD1 or TRBD2 (5 bases each). The germline V and J ends were trimmed by 8 bases and 2 bases, with 9 bases remaining between them. The CDR3 length is 13 residues. Germline loops: CDR1 MDHEN, CDR2 SYDVKM. CDR3 nucleotide sequence: TGTGCCAGCTTGGGACCAAACACCGGGGAGCTGTTTTTT. Protein: CASLGPNTGELFF. Combining the CDR3 with reference TRBV28 and TRBJ2-2 gives the whole variable domain DVKVTQSSRYLVKRTGEKVFLECVQDMDHENMFWYRQDPGLGLRLIYFSYDVKMKEKGDIPEGYSVSREKKERFSLILESASTNQTSMYLCASLGPNTGELFFGEGSRLTVL.

This clonotype was observed at least ten times. The J gene is TRBJ1-2, the V gene TRBV12-3 or TRBV12-4; D is perhaps TRBD1 (5 bases). The CDR3 totals 13 residues. V was trimmed by 5 bases and J by 3 bases, leaving 10 bases between them. The CDR3 here is CASSTDSYYGYTF. The DNA for the CDR3 is TGTGCCAGCAGTACAGACAGTTACTATGGCTACACCTTC.

This clonotype was seen a few times. V and J are TRBV7-2 and TRBJ1-6; perhaps TRBD1 as D (5 bases). Germline lookup yields CDR1 SGHTA and CDR2 FQGNSA. CDR3 size: 16 residues. Trimming stripped 1 base from V and 2 bases from J, with 9 bases between. CDR3 nucleotide sequence: TGTGCCAGCAGCTTAGGGGGGAACACCTATAATTCACCCCTCCACTTT. This sequence encodes CASSLGGNTYNSPLHF. The full variable domain, with the rest looked up from reference TRBV7-2 and TRBJ1-6, is GAGVSQSPSNKVTEKGKDVELRCDPISGHTALYWYRQSLGQGLEFLIYFQGNSAPDKSGLPSDRFSAERTGGSVSTLTIQRTQQEDSAVYLCASSLGGNTYNSPLHFGNGTRLTVT.

The V gene is TRBV6-2 or TRBV6-3, the J gene TRBJ2-7; no definite D call. V lost 6 bases and J lost 4, with 13 bases in between. The CDR3 length is 13 residues. Germline values: CDR1 MNHEY, CDR2 SVGEGT. CDR3 residues: CASRDMGKYEQYF. CDR3 sequence (DNA): TGTGCCAGCAGAGACATGGGAAAATACGAGCAGTACTTC.